The rows below give T cell receptor beta chains drawn from one sample of a study of shared clonotypes between healthy human individuals. Assay: immunoSEQ multiplex PCR; the TCRdb copy retains only in-frame clones and omits some. Of around 2.5 million clones listed, 93% are singletons. What was sequenced was naive CD4+ T cells from PBMCs. Receptor source: a man aged 18 to 29 in good health. Some clones in this sample may be carry-over from other donors' samples. Both conserved end residues are part of each CDR3. The D gene is left open where the match is weak. Not all rows give a size; the values are once, few, many and, for expanded clones, a class.

d_call,j_call,clone_size,v_call,cdr3_nt,cdr3_aa
NA,TRBJ2-4,NA,TRBV7-2,TGTGCCAGCAGCCCCGGTGTAGATAACATTCAGTACTTC,CASSPGVDNIQYF
NA,TRBJ2-3,NA,TRBV29-1,TGCAGCGTTGAGTCTGAAGGATTCGATACGCAGTATTTT,CSVESEGFDTQYF
NA,TRBJ1-1,NA,TRBV5-6,TGTGCCAGCAGCTCTCTGGCCTCCGGCTCGGCTTTCTTT,CASSSLASGSAFF
TRBD1,TRBJ2-5,NA,TRBV19,TGTGCCAGTAGCGACAGGGGGCCAGAGACCCAGTACTTC,CASSDRGPETQYF
NA,TRBJ1-3,NA,TRBV30,TGTGCCCACAACCATGGGGGCGCCGGAAACACCATATATTTT,CAHNHGGAGNTIYF
NA,TRBJ1-2,NA,TRBV11-1,TGTGCCAGCAGCCACCTGGCTACACTCAGGGAATCTCCCTATGGCTACACCTTC,CASSHLATLRESPYGYTF
NA,TRBJ1-2,NA,TRBV29-1,TGCAGCGTTAATGAAGGATTAACAGGGAGTAACTATGGCTACACCTTC,CSVNEGLTGSNYGYTF
NA,TRBJ1-2,once,TRBV27,TGTGCCAGCAGTTTTCCGGGGATGGCTGGCTACACCTTC,CASSFPGMAGYTF
TRBD2,TRBJ2-3,NA,TRBV4-3,TGCGCCAGCAGCCGCGTAGCGGGAGGGGCAGATACGCAGTATTTT,CASSRVAGGADTQYF
NA,TRBJ2-5,NA,TRBV5-5,TGTGCCAGCAGCAGAACGGGACAACAAGAGACCCAGTACTTC,CASSRTGQQETQYF
NA,TRBJ2-2,NA,TRBV5-6,TGTGCCAGCGGGCGGCGGTTGAACACCGGGGAGCTGTTTTTT,CASGRRLNTGELFF
TRBD2,TRBJ2-7,NA,TRBV28,TGTGCCAGCAGTCTTAGCGGGAGTGGGTACGAGCAGTACTTC,CASSLSGSGYEQYF
TRBD1,TRBJ1-4,once,TRBV19,TGTGCCAGTAGTATGACAGGGGGCAGGTTGGCTAATGAAAAACTGTTTTTT,CASSMTGGRLANEKLFF
NA,TRBJ1-3,NA,TRBV4-1,TGCGCCAGCAGCCAAGTAGTCAGCTACTCTGGAAACACCATATATTTT,CASSQVVSYSGNTIYF
TRBD1,TRBJ2-1,NA,TRBV11-3,TGTGCCACTTCCCGCCGGGGCCCAGGGACAGGGGAAAATGAGCAGTTCTTC,CATSRRGPGTGENEQFF
NA,TRBJ2-1,NA,TRBV9,TGTGCCAGCAGCGTAGTGGGGGACGGACGGAGCTCCTACAATGAGCAGTTCTTC,CASSVVGDGRSSYNEQFF
TRBD2,TRBJ2-1,NA,TRBV7-9,TGTGCCAGCTCACTATTGGGACTAGCGGGAGTCAATCAGTTCTTC,CASSLLGLAGVNQFF
NA,TRBJ1-1,NA,TRBV25-1,TGTGCCAGCAGCCGCAGGGAAAGAGGGACTGAAGCTTTCTTT,CASSRRERGTEAFF
NA,TRBJ2-2,NA,TRBV9,TGTGCCAGCAGCGTAGCCCCGACCGGGGAGCTGTTTTTT,CASSVAPTGELFF
TRBD1,TRBJ2-7,NA,TRBV28,TGTGCCAGCAGTTCGGGACAGACCTACGAGCAGTACTTC,CASSSGQTYEQYF
NA,TRBJ1-2,NA,TRBV18,TGTGCCAGCTCCCCGCGGGACATAGGACAGAGGGGCTACACCTTC,CASSPRDIGQRGYTF
NA,TRBJ1-5,NA,TRBV5-1,TGCGCCAGCAGCTTGGTAGGGGGGGGTCAGCCCCAGCATTTT,CASSLVGGGQPQHF
NA,TRBJ2-7,once,TRBV6-1,TGTGCCAGCAGAGGGGTGAGGAGCTCCTACGAGCAGTACTTC,CASRGVRSSYEQYF
NA,TRBJ2-1,once,TRBV9,TGTGCCAGCAGCTGGGGTTGGGGCAGCAATGAGCAGTTCTTC,CASSWGWGSNEQFF
NA,TRBJ2-5,NA,TRBV6-5,TGTGCCAGCAGTTACTCGACCAGGGAGACCCAGTACTTC,CASSYSTRETQYF
NA,TRBJ2-7,NA,TRBV7-3,TGTGCCAGCAGCTTAAGGGGCGGAGACGCCGACGGAGGAACCTACGAGCAGTACTTC,CASSLRGGDADGGTYEQYF
NA,TRBJ2-5,NA,TRBV5-4,TGTGCCAGCAGCTTGGTGGCTGCAGAATGGGAGACCCAGTACTTC,CASSLVAAEWETQYF
TRBD2,TRBJ2-3,NA,TRBV5-1,TGCGCCAGCAGCCCTACCGGCGGGAGGGCAGATACGCAGTATTTT,CASSPTGGRADTQYF
NA,TRBJ2-2,NA,TRBV14,TGTGCCAGCAGCCAAGATTGGAACACCGGGGAGCTGTTTTTT,CASSQDWNTGELFF
NA,TRBJ1-3,NA,TRBV19,TGTGCCAGTAGTGGGCAACCATGGCCCTCTGGAAACACCATATATTTT,CASSGQPWPSGNTIYF
TRBD1,TRBJ2-7,NA,TRBV27,TGTGCCAGCAGTTCGAACGGACAGGGCGCACACTTC,CASSSNGQGAHF
NA,TRBJ2-5,NA,TRBV28,TGTGCCAGCAGTTTCAGGGTTCAGGAGACCCAGTACTTC,CASSFRVQETQYF
TRBD2,TRBJ2-2,NA,TRBV2,TGTGCCAGCAGACCGGGGGGGCGCGCCACCGGGGAGCTGTTTTTT,CASRPGGRATGELFF
NA,TRBJ2-2,NA,TRBV6-5,TGTGCCAGCAGTTACGGGGAATCTCTCGGGGAGCTGTTTTTT,CASSYGESLGELFF
NA,TRBJ2-3,NA,TRBV7-3,TGTGCCAGCAGCTTAACCGGCGCAGATACGCAGTATTTT,CASSLTGADTQYF
NA,TRBJ2-2,NA,TRBV27,TGTGCCAGCAGGGGCGGGTGGGGCGCCGGGGAGCTGTTTTTT,CASRGGWGAGELFF
TRBD2,TRBJ2-1,NA,TRBV19,TGTGCCAGTAGTCCTAGCGGGAGTTTTTTAGGGCAGTTCTTC,CASSPSGSFLGQFF
TRBD1,TRBJ2-1,NA,TRBV4-3,TGCGCCAGCAGCCGCACAGGGGCCGCGAGCTACAATGAGCAGTTCTTC,CASSRTGAASYNEQFF
NA,TRBJ1-2,NA,TRBV7-9,TGTGCCAGCAGCTTAATAGATGGCTACACCTTC,CASSLIDGYTF
TRBD1,TRBJ2-1,NA,TRBV10-3,TGTGCCATCATGCCGGGACAGAGCTCCTACAATGAGCAGTTCTTC,CAIMPGQSSYNEQFF
TRBD2,TRBJ2-1,NA,TRBV7-9,TGTGCCAGCAGCGCACTGGGACTAGCGGGAGGGGTAGCCTACAATGAGCAGTTCTTC,CASSALGLAGGVAYNEQFF
TRBD2,TRBJ2-1,NA,TRBV2,TGTGCCAGCAGTCTACTAGCGGGAGCCTTTAATGAGCAGTTCTTC,CASSLLAGAFNEQFF
NA,TRBJ1-4,few,TRBV29-1,TGCAGCGGTGGAAAGGGTAATGAAAAACTGTTTTTT,CSGGKGNEKLFF
TRBD2,TRBJ2-1,NA,TRBV18,TGTGCCAGCTCAACCACCGGGACTATTTTGAATGAGCAGTTCTTC,CASSTTGTILNEQFF
NA,TRBJ1-1,NA,TRBV25-1,TGTGCCAGCAGTGGCTCGACAGGAGTGGGCACTGAAGCTTTCTTT,CASSGSTGVGTEAFF
NA,TRBJ1-2,once,TRBV28,TGTGCCAGCAGACCCCAGACCCCGGTGGCGGGCTATGGCTACACCTTC,CASRPQTPVAGYGYTF
NA,TRBJ2-7,NA,TRBV5-1,TGCGCCAGCAGAATATACGGGGCCTACGAGCAGTACTTC,CASRIYGAYEQYF
NA,TRBJ1-4,NA,TRBV9,TGTGCCAGCTCGCGTGGGAGATCCGCAACTAATGAAAAACTGTTTTTT,CASSRGRSATNEKLFF
NA,TRBJ2-7,NA,TRBV7-2,TGTGCCAGCAGAAGGGGACTGTACTACGAGCAGTACTTC,CASRRGLYYEQYF
TRBD1,TRBJ1-5,NA,TRBV30,TGTGCCTGGAACCAAGGGACAGCAAATCAGCCCCAGCATTTT,CAWNQGTANQPQHF
TRBD1,TRBJ2-3,NA,TRBV5-4,TGTGCCAGCAGCTTAGGGACAGGCCCAGGGGTACTGGATACGCAGTATTTT,CASSLGTGPGVLDTQYF
NA,TRBJ2-7,NA,TRBV28,TGTGCCAGCAGTCCCCACCCCATCGGAAGCGAGCAGTACTTC,CASSPHPIGSEQYF
NA,TRBJ2-2,NA,TRBV5-6,TGTGCCAGCAGCCGGGACACCCACACCGGGGAGCTGTTTTTT,CASSRDTHTGELFF
NA,TRBJ1-5,NA,TRBV18,TGTGCCAGCTCACCAACAGGGACACCTAATCAGCCCCAGCATTTT,CASSPTGTPNQPQHF
NA,TRBJ1-2,NA,TRBV28,TGTGCCAGCAGTTTTCCTCCCTTCGGTACAAGGGGGGGCTATGGCTACACCTTC,CASSFPPFGTRGGYGYTF
NA,TRBJ2-2,once,TRBV29-1,TGCAGCGTTGAACCGACCAACACCGGGGAGCTGTTTTTT,CSVEPTNTGELFF
NA,TRBJ2-3,NA,TRBV7-3,TGTGCCAGCAGCGTTGGACGAGGAGATACGCAGTATTTT,CASSVGRGDTQYF